A selection of T cell receptor beta chains follows, all from one sample in a study of OX40 agonist ivuxolimab in advanced cancers. Libraries were prepared by immunoSEQ multiplex PCR; TCRdb keeps only in-frame clonotypes and omits some of them. The sample shows about 110,000 clones, 85% to 95% of them seen only once. The input for sequencing was CD4+ or CD8+ T cells sorted from blood, taken in a trial of the OX40 agonist ivuxolimab. These receptors came from an adult with an advanced solid tumor such as melanoma, head and neck, liver or kidney cancer. The CDR3 runs from the conserved cysteine through the conserved F or W. The D gene is left open where the match is weak. Clone size is shown for a subset of rows, as once, few, many or a class of expanded clone.

D,V,length,J,size,CDR3,DNA
-,TRBV19,12,TRBJ2-2,-,CASSIAGGELFF,TGTGCCAGTAGTATAGCCGGCGGGGAGCTGTTTTTT
-,TRBV5-4,14,TRBJ2-7,-,CASSLVQGRYEQYF,TGTGCCAGCAGCTTGGTGCAGGGGAGGTACGAGCAGTACTTC
TRBD1,TRBV30,15,TRBJ1-1,-,CAWNAGTGKDTEAFF,TGTGCCTGGAATGCCGGGACAGGGAAGGACACTGAAGCTTTCTTT
TRBD1,TRBV10-1,13,TRBJ1-1,-,CASCRGVETEAFF,TGCGCCAGCTGCAGGGGGGTCGAAACTGAAGCTTTCTTT
-,TRBV6-5,12,TRBJ2-1,-,CASTRELGEQFF,TGTGCCAGTACTAGAGAACTGGGGGAGCAGTTCTTC
-,TRBV30,12,TRBJ2-1,-,CAWSTQGNEQFF,TGTGCCTGGAGTACTCAGGGGAATGAGCAGTTCTTC
TRBD2,TRBV28,12,TRBJ2-1,-,CASTDRLAEWFF,TGTGCCAGCACCGACCGGCTAGCGGAGTGGTTCTTC
TRBD1,TRBV19,15,TRBJ1-6,-,CASTSGGAGYSPLHF,TGTGCCAGTACCTCAGGGGGCGCGGGATATTCACCCCTCCACTTT
-,TRBV19,14,TRBJ2-2,-,CASSTPGLAGELFF,TGTGCCAGTAGTACCCCAGGGTTGGCCGGGGAGCTGTTTTTT
-,TRBV7-2,13,TRBJ1-2,-,CASSFVMDYGYTF,TGTGCCAGCAGCTTTGTAATGGACTATGGCTACACCTTC
TRBD1,TRBV2,15,TRBJ2-1,-,CASRTGQGPNNEQFF,TGTGCCAGCAGGACCGGACAGGGGCCCAACAATGAGCAGTTCTTC
TRBD2,TRBV10-1,14,TRBJ2-5,-,CASSEIAGAETQYF,TGCGCCAGCAGTGAGATAGCGGGAGCTGAGACCCAGTACTTC
-,TRBV1,14,TRBJ2-6,-,CTSSAQSRANVLTF,TGCACCAGCAGTGCACAAAGTCGGGCCAACGTCCTGACTTTC
-,TRBV5-1,16,TRBJ2-2,-,CASNLDPGTDTGELFF,TGCGCCAGCAACTTGGATCCGGGGACGGACACCGGGGAGCTGTTTTTT
TRBD1,TRBV19,15,TRBJ1-4,-,CASSSGQGVSEKLFF,TGTGCCAGTAGTTCGGGACAGGGGGTATCCGAAAAACTGTTTTTT
-,TRBV5-1,14,TRBJ2-7,-,CASSLGAGTYEQYF,TGCGCCAGCAGCTTGGGGGCAGGAACCTACGAGCAGTACTTC
TRBD2,TRBV11-3,17,TRBJ2-7,-,CASSSTPTSGSLGEQYF,TGTGCCAGCAGCTCCACGCCGACTAGCGGGAGTCTGGGGGAGCAGTACTTC
-,TRBV7-6,13,TRBJ1-5,-,CASSLGPGQPQHF,TGTGCCAGCAGCTTAGGTCCCGGACAGCCCCAGCATTTT
-,TRBV6-5,13,TRBJ2-7,-,CASSLEDAYEQYF,TGTGCCAGCAGTTTGGAGGACGCCTACGAGCAGTACTTC
-,TRBV6-6,12,TRBJ1-1,-,CASTHQGTEAFF,TGTGCCAGCACCCACCAGGGGACTGAAGCTTTCTTT
-,TRBV6-4,13,TRBJ2-1,-,CASSDSVGFEQFF,TGTGCCAGCAGTGACTCGGTGGGATTTGAGCAGTTCTTC
-,TRBV5-4,14,TRBJ1-1,-,CASSRGTMNTEAFF,TGTGCCAGCAGCCGCGGGACAATGAACACTGAAGCTTTCTTT
TRBD1,TRBV6-1,14,TRBJ1-6,-,CASSERQGNSPLHF,TGTGCCAGCAGTGAGAGACAGGGGAATTCACCCCTCCACTTT
-,TRBV30,12,TRBJ2-7,few,CAWSRTSYEQYF,TGTGCCTGGAGTCGGACCTCCTACGAGCAGTACTTC
-,TRBV19,17,TRBJ2-5,-,CASSGSGSNWAGETQYF,TGTGCCAGTAGTGGAAGCGGCTCTAATTGGGCAGGAGAGACCCAGTACTTC
-,TRBV11-2,15,TRBJ2-2,once,CASSLEARSSGELFF,TGTGCCAGCAGCTTAGAGGCGCGCTCTAGCGGGGAGCTGTTTTTT
-,TRBV6-6,14,TRBJ2-5,-,CASRPTTAWETQYF,TGTGCCAGCAGACCGACCACGGCCTGGGAGACCCAGTACTTC
TRBD2,TRBV5-1,16,TRBJ2-7,-,CASQPGASGFSYEQYF,TGCGCCAGTCAACCGGGGGCTAGCGGGTTTTCCTACGAGCAGTACTTC
-,TRBV6-5,15,TRBJ1-5,-,CASIETGFSNQPQHF,TGTGCCAGCATTGAGACAGGATTTAGCAATCAGCCCCAGCATTTT
TRBD2,TRBV7-8,18,TRBJ2-1,-,CASSTRSPGTSARNEQFF,TGTGCCAGCAGCACCCGCTCCCCCGGGACTAGCGCGAGGAATGAGCAGTTCTTC
TRBD2,TRBV29-1,14,TRBJ2-3,-,CSVGSGSSTDTQYF,TGCAGCGTTGGGAGCGGGAGTAGCACAGATACGCAGTATTTT
TRBD1,TRBV11-3,14,TRBJ1-1,-,CASSSDRGNTEAFF,TGTGCCAGCAGCTCCGACAGGGGGAACACTGAAGCTTTCTTT
-,TRBV9,12,TRBJ2-5,-,CASSVSPETQYF,TGTGCCAGCAGCGTATCCCCAGAGACCCAGTACTTC
-,TRBV5-4,15,TRBJ2-3,-,CASSLNGVITDTQYF,TGTGCCAGCAGCTTGAACGGGGTGATCACAGATACGCAGTATTTT
TRBD2,TRBV6-6,14,TRBJ2-5,-,CASTVEAGGETQYF,TGTGCCAGCACCGTAGAAGCGGGAGGAGAGACCCAGTACTTC
-,TRBV6-5,12,TRBJ1-2,once,CASRQGSYGYTF,TGTGCCAGCAGACAGGGTTCCTATGGCTACACCTTC
-,TRBV6-5,13,TRBJ1-5,-,CASSRPDSRAQHF,TGTGCCAGCAGTCGACCAGACTCCAGGGCCCAGCATTTT
-,TRBV13,16,TRBJ1-3,-,CASSLGFVRGGNTIYF,TGTGCCAGCAGCTTAGGTTTTGTACGAGGTGGAAACACCATATATTTT
TRBD2,TRBV18,17,TRBJ2-1,-,CASSPPGLAGVGSEQFF,TGTGCCAGCTCACCTCCGGGACTAGCGGGAGTTGGTAGTGAGCAGTTCTTC
TRBD1,TRBV6-1,13,TRBJ2-7,-,CASSIDRGYEQYF,TGTGCCAGCAGTATTGACAGGGGGTACGAGCAGTACTTC
-,TRBV5-1,14,TRBJ2-1,-,CASTIDNFYNEQFF,TGCGCCAGCACCATCGACAACTTCTACAATGAGCAGTTCTTC